This T cell receptor (beta chain) was identified in a study of hypomethylating agent response in myelodysplastic syndrome (dated by TCRdb to the early 2020s). Some background on the complete study: The hypomethylating agents azacitidine (about 75% of the 11) or decitabine (3 of 11) were used to treat the patients. Patients had a mean age of approximately 72 +/- 6.3 years, and a diploid cytogenetic profile was the most common. The mutation found most frequently was TET2, which appeared in 5 of the 11 patients. Complete response or hematologic improvement counted as response, and patients meeting neither criterion were classed as non-responders. Roughly six patients responded with complete response or hematologic improvement, and about five patients were non-responders. The cohort included some ten male and 2 female myelodysplastic syndrome patients. The paper as a whole reports these results and caveats: Because the healthy control donors and the MDS patients were not matched by age, the comparison between MDS and healthy samples could have been affected. After hypomethylating agent treatment, no significant change in richness, rarefaction diversity or clonality was seen, either across all patients or within response groups. Novel clonotypes were found to emerge more often in responders, whereas more contracted clonotypes were observed in non-responders after treatment. The shared GLIPH2 clusters might recognize novel MDS antigens, but this possibility was not confirmed and requires experimental validation. Only roughly twelve patients were analyzed, so the study cohort was small.

The germline V gene encodes CDR1 GTSNPN and CDR2 SVGIG (reference sequence). V and J are trimmed by 2 bases and 0 bases, and the gene matches miss 3 bases of the junction. The CDR3 numbers 14 residues from cysteine through phenylalanine. Just CDR3 DNA is preserved here, 42 bases in frame from base 1. Bulk bone marrow was analyzed without sorting T-cell subsets. Immunosequencing of the TCR beta CDR3 regions was performed on bone marrow from eleven to twelve myelodysplastic syndrome patients before and after hypomethylating agent therapy. To track the repertoire longitudinally, every patient provided one baseline bone marrow along with two to three bone marrows taken at different post-treatment timepoints. Whole bone marrow served as the source for genomic DNA extraction, with DNA quality checked using TapeStation, NanoDrop OneC and PicoGreen assays. The library was prepared using the immunoSEQ multiplex PCR assay. Survey resolution was used, with two replicates of around 200 ng each, totaling 400 ng of DNA per sample. Rearranged TCRB sequences in genomic DNA were detected with the hsTCRB kit, which uses multiplex PCR primers directed at V and J genes. The CDR3 region was amplified in a first PCR of 31 cycles using the QIAGEN Multiplex PCR Kit. Sample barcodes and Illumina adapters were added to each replicate in a roughly 8-cycle second PCR. A QuantStudio 6 together with the KAPA library quantification kit was used to quantify the pooled libraries. About 15 pM of pooled libraries was sequenced on an Illumina MiSeq using 156-cycle single-end reads plus a 15-cycle index read. Per the original workflow: Of 150,000 to 200,000 unique clonotypes, 1.5% to 2% were flagged by VDJdb annotation as previously reported viral-epitope-specific. The immunoSEQ Data Assistant and immunoSEQ Analyzer converted raw reads into normalized, annotated TCRB repertoires. Clonotype analysis used the immunarch R package version 0.6.5 and BioAnalyzer. Richness was estimated after downsampling every repertoire to the clone count of the smallest repertoire. Clonotypes were categorized as expanded, contracted or novel by Fisher's exact tests, where a novel clonotype had zero frequency before treatment. Significantly changed CDR3 beta sequences were clustered with GLIPH2 using simulation_depth=1000 and kmer_min_depth=3, and CDR3s shorter than five residues were excluded. Entries here come from immuneACCESS through TCRdb and include only in-frame sequences with V and J called. Some clones fail to appear in such tables; in the studies checked, an unresolved V gene covers under half of the shortfall, and the cause of the remainder is unknown. V, J and clone size were drawn from that table, and D and trimming were deduced from the DNA. The sample profile shows approximately 9,300 clones; 65% to 85% of them were found once. Jointly, the top ten make up over 3% of the sample.

This clone has a single count. The target of this receptor is not known. Base qualities are not recorded, but no much larger clone differs from it by a single base. The origin of this receptor is a human donor with myelodysplastic syndrome. The sample in question was bone marrow, obtained before or after starting hypomethylating agent treatment for myelodysplastic syndrome (not recorded which). The chain uses TRBV30 and TRBJ1-1; 7 junctional bases match TRBD1. The DNA sequence is given as TGTGCCTGGAGTAGGGACAGCCTGAACACTGAAGCTTTCTTT. This yields the protein CAWSRDSLNTEAFF.